This TCR beta chain was identified in a study of regulatory T cells in long-lasting Graves disease. The germline gives CDR1 LGHDT, CDR2 YNNKEL (reference sequence). V was pared by 8 bases and J by 5 bases, with 8 bases of the junction left unmatched. The CDR3 extends over 13 amino acids. The authors built TCR beta libraries using iRepertoire HTBI primers and Arm-PCR of CDR3 regions. TCRdb re-analysed the multiplex PCR reads in MiXCR, keeping a single row per CDR3 protein. Found here are a few hundred thousand distinct CDR3 sequences, about 17% of them singletons; the top ten hold about 15%. Regarding time point: newly diagnosed GD, antithyroid drugs for less than 3 months. Following extraction of RNA from PBMCs, that RNA was used to make the TCR library. A further study also used this sample, focusing on T cells in Graves' hyperthyroidism and ophthalmopathy. That report adds: Diagnoses were made from clinical symptoms, serum measures (thyroxine and TRAb), thyroid ultrasound and orbital computed tomography. Most thyroid clonotypes expanded above 0.001 were also detected in blood.

The chain carries TRBV3-1 and TRBJ1-2; 7 bases line up with TRBD1. The specimen was peripheral blood mononuclear cells (PBMCs), collected at new diagnosis, from a patient treated with antithyroid drugs. The origin of this receptor is a woman in her thirties with Graves disease. Here the CDR3 reads CASSPDRQYGYTF. For the CDR3, the DNA is TGTGCCAGCTCACCGGACAGGCAGTATGGCTACACCTTC.